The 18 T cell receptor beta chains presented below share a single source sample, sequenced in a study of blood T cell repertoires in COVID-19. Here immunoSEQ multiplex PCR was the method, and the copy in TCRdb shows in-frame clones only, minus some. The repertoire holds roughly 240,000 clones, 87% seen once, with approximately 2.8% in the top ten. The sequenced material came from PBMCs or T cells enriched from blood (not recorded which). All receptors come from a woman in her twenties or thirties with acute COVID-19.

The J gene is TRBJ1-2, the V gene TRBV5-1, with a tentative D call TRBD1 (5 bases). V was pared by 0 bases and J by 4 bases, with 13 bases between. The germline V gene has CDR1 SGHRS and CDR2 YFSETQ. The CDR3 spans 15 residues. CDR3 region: CASSLAADSSYGYTF. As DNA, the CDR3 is TGCGCCAGCAGCTTGGCTGCCGACAGCTCCTATGGCTACACCTTC.

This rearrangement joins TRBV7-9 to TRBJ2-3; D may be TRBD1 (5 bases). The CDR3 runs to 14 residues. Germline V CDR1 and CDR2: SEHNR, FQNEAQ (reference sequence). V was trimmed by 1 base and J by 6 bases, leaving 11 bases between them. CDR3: CASSLGWGEDTQYF. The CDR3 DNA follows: TGTGCCAGCAGCTTAGGATGGGGCGAGGATACGCAGTATTTT. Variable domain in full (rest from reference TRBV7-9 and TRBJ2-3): DTGVSQNPRHKITKRGQNVTFRCDPISEHNRLYWYRQTLGQGPEFLTYFQNEAQLEKSRLLSDRFSAERPKGSFSTLEIQRTEQGDSAMYLCASSLGWGEDTQYFGPGTRLTVL.

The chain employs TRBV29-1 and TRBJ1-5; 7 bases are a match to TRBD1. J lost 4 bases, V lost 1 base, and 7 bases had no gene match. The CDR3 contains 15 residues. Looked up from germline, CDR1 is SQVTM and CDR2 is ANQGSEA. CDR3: CSVEGGQGDNQPQHF. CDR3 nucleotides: TGCAGCGTTGAAGGAGGGCAGGGGGATAATCAGCCCCAGCATTTT.

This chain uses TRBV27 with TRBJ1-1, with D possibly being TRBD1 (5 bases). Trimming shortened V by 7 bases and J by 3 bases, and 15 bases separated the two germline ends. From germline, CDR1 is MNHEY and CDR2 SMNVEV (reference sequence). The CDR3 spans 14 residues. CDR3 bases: TGTGCCAGCACTCGGGGGGGTGAACACACTGAAGCTTTCTTT. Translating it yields CASTRGGEHTEAFF.

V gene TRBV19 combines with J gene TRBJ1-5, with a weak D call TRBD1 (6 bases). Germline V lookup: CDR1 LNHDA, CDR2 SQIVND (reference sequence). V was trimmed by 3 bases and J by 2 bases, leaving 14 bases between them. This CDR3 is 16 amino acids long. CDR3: CASSIRAGVGNQPQHF. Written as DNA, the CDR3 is TGTGCCAGTAGTATTCGGGCAGGGGTAGGCAATCAGCCCCAGCATTTT.

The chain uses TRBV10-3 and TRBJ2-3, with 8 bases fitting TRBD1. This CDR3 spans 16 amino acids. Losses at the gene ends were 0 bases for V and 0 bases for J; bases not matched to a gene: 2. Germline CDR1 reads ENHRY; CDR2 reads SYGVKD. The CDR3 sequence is CAISESQGASTDTQYF. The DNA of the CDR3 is TGTGCCATCAGTGAGTCGCAGGGGGCTAGCACAGATACGCAGTATTTT.

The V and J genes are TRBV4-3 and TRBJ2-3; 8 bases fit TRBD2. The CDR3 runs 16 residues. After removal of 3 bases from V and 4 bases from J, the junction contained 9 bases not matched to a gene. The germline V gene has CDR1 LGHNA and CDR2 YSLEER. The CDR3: CASSQDRTSSADTQYF. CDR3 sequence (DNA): TGCGCCAGCAGCCAGGACCGGACTAGCTCGGCAGATACGCAGTATTTT.

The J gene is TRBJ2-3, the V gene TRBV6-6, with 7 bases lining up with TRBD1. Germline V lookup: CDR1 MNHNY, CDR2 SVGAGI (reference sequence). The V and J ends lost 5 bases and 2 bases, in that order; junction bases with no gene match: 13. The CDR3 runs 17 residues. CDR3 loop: CASSPPTGISSTDTQYF. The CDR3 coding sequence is TGTGCCAGCAGTCCTCCGACAGGGATATCGTCCACAGATACGCAGTATTTT.

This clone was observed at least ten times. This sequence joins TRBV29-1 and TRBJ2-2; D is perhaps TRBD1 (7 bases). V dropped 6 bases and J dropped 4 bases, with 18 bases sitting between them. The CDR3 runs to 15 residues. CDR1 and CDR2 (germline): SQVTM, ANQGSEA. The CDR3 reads CSVSTGQGGTGELFF. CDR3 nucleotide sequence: TGCAGCGTATCCACCGGGCAGGGGGGCACCGGGGAGCTGTTTTTT.

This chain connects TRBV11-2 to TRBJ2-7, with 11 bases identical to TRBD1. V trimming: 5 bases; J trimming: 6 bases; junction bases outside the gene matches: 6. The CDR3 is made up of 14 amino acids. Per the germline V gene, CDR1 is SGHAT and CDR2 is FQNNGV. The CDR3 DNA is TGTGCCAGCAGCACACGGACAGGGGGCGCCGAGCAGTACTTC. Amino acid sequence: CASSTRTGGAEQYF.

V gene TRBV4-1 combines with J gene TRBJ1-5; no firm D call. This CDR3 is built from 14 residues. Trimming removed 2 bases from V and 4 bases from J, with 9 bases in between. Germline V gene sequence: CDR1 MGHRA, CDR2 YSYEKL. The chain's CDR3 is CASSQFQWNQPQHF. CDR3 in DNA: TGCGCCAGCAGCCAATTCCAGTGGAATCAGCCCCAGCATTTT.

The CDR3 spells CASSQDRRVGYGNQPQHF. The CDR3, as DNA: TGTGCCAGCAGCCAAGATCGGAGGGTGGGGTACGGCAATCAGCCCCAGCATTTT. The rearrangement joins TRBV3-1 (or the pseudogene TRBV3-2) to TRBJ1-5; D remains unclear. The length of the CDR3 is 18 residues. Germline-derived CDR1 and CDR2 are LGHDT and YNNKEL (reference sequence). Trimming shortened V by 0 bases and J by 2 bases, and 17 bases separated the two germline ends.

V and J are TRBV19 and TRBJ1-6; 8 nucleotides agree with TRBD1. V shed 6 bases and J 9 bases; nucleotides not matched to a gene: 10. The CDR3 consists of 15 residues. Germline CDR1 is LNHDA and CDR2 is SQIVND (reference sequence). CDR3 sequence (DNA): TGTGCCAGTAGCCGGGGACAGGAGTTGGGTTCACCCCTCCACTTT. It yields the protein CASSRGQELGSPLHF.

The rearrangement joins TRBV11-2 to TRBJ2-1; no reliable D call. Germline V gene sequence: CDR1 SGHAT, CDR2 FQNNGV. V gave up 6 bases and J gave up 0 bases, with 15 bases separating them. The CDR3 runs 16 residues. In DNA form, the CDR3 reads TGTGCCAGCAGGCCACAACGCACCAGCTCCTACAATGAGCAGTTCTTC. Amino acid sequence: CASRPQRTSSYNEQFF. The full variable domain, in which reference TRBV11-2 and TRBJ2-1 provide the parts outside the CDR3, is EAGVAQSPRYKIIEKRQSVAFWCNPISGHATLYWYQQILGQGPKLLIQFQNNGVVDDSQLPKDRFSAERLKGVDSTLKIQPAKLEDSAVYLCASRPQRTSSYNEQFFGPGTRLTVL.

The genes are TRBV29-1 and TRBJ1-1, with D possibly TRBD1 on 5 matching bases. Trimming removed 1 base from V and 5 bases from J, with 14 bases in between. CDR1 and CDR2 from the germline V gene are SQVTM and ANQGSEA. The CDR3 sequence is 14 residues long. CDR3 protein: CSVEVIPGGTEAFF. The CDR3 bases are TGCAGCGTTGAAGTGATCCCGGGGGGTACTGAAGCTTTCTTT.

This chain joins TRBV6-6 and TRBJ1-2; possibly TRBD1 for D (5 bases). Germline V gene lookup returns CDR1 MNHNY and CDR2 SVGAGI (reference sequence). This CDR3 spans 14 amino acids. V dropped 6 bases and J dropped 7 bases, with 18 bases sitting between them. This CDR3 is CASSLEKGVGGYTF. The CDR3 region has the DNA TGTGCCAGCAGCCTAGAGAAAGGGGTCGGTGGCTACACCTTC.

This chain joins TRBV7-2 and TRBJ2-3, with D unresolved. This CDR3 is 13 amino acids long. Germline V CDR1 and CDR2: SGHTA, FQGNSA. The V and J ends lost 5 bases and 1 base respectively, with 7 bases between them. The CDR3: CASSPPGTDTQYF. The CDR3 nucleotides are TGTGCCAGCAGCCCCCCGGGCACAGATACGCAGTATTTT.

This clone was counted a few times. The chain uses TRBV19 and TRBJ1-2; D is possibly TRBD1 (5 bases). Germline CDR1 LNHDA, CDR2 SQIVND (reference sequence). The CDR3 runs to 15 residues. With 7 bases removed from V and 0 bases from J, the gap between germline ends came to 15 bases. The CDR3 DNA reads TGTGCCAGTAACGTCGGACAAGAATCTAACTATGGCTACACCTTC. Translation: CASNVGQESNYGYTF.